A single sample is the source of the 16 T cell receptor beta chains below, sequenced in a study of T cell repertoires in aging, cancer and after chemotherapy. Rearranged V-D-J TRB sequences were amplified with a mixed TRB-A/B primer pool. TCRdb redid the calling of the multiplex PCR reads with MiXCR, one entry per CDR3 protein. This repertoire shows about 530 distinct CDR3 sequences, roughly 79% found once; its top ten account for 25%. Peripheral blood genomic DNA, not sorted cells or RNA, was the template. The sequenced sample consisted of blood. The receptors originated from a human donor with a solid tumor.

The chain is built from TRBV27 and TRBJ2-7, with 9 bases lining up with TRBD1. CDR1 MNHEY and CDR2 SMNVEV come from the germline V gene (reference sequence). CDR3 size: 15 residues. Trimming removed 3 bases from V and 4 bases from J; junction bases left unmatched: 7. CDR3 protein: CASSLAQGAEYEQYF. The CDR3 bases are TGTGCCAGCAGTTTGGCACAGGGGGCGGAATACGAGCAGTACTTC.

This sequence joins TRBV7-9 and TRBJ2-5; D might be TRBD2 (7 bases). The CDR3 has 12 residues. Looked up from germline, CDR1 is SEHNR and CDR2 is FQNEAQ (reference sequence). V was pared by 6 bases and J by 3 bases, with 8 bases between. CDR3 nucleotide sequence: TGTGCCAGCAGAGGGGGGGAAGAGACCCAGTACTTC. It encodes CASRGGEETQYF.

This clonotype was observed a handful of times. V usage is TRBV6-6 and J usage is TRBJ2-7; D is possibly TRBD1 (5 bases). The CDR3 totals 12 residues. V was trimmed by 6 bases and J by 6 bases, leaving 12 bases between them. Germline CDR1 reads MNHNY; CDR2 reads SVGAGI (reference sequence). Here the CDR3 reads CASSLTGREQYF. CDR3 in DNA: TGTGCCAGCAGCTTAACAGGTCGCGAGCAGTACTTC.

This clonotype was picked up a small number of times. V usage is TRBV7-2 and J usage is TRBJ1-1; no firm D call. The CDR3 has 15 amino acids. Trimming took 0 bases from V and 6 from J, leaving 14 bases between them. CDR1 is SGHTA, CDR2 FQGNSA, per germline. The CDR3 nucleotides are TGTGCCAGCAGCTTAGCAGCGGCAGTGGGTGCTGAAGCTTTCTTT. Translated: CASSLAAAVGAEAFF.

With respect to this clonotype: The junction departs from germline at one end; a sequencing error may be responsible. This CDR3 is CASSLAGLKKEKLFF. CDR3 coding DNA: TGCGCCAGCAGCTTGGCCGGCTTAAAAAAGGAAAAACTGTTTTTT. The chain recombines TRBV5-3 with TRBJ1-4; D unresolved. TRBV5-3 is an ORF, with its function uncertain. The CDR3 totals 15 residues.

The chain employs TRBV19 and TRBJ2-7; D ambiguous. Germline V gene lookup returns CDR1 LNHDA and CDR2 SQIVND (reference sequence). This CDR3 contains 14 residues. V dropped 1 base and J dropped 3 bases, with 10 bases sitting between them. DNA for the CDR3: TGTGCCAGTAGTATAGGAGCTTTTGGCTACGAGCAGTACTTC. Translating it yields CASSIGAFGYEQYF.

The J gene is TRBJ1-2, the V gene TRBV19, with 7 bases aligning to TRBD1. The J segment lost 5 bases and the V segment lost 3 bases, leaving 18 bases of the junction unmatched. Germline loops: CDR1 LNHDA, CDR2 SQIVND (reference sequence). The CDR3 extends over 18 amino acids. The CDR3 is CASSMFRGSQGNSYGYTF. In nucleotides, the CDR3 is TGTGCCAGTAGTATGTTCCGGGGCTCACAGGGGAATTCGTATGGCTACACCTTC. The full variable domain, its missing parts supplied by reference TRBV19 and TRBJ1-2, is DGGITQSPKYLFRKEGQNVTLSCEQNLNHDAMYWYRQDPGQGLRLIYYSQIVNDFQKGDIAEGYSVSREKKESFPLTVTSAQKNPTAFYLCASSMFRGSQGNSYGYTFGSGTRLTVV.

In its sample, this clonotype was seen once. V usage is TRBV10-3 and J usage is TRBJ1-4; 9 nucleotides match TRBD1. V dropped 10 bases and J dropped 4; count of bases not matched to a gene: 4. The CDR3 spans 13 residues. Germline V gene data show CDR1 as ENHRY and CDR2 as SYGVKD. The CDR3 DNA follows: TGTGCCACCCGACAGGGGGTTAATGAAAAACTGTTTTTT. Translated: CATRQGVNEKLFF.

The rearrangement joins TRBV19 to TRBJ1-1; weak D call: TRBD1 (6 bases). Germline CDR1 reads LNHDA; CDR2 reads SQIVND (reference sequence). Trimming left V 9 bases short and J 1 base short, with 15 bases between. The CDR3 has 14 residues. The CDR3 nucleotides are TGTGCCAGCAAGATGAGGGGGGAGAACACTGAAGCTTTCTTT. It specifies CASKMRGENTEAFF.

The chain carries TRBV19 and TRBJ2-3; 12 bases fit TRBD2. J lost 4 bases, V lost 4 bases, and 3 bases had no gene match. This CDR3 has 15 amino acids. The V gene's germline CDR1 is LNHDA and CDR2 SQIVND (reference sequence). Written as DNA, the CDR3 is TGTGCCAGTAGTAGCTCTAGCGGGAGGGCAGATACGCAGTATTTT. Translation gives CASSSSSGRADTQYF.

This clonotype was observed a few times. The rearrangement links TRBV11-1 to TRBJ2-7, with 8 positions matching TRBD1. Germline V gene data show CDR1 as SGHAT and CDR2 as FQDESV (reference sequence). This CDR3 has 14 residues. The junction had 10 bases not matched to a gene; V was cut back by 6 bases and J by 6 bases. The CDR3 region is CASSSGQGRPEQYF. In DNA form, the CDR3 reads TGTGCCAGCAGTTCCGGACAGGGTCGGCCCGAGCAGTACTTC.

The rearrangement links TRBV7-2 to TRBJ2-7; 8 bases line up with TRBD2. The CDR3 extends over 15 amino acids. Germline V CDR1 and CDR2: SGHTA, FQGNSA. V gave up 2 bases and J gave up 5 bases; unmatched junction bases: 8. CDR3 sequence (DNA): TGTGCCAGCAGCTTAACCGGGACTAGTAGGCACGAGCAGTACTTC. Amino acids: CASSLTGTSRHEQYF.

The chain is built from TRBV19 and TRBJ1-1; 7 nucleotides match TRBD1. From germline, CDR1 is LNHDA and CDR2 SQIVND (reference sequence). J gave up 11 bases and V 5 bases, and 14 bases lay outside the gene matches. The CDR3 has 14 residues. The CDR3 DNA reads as TGTGCCAGTAGTCCCCGATCCCCGACAGGGAGGGCTTTCTTT. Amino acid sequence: CASSPRSPTGRAFF.

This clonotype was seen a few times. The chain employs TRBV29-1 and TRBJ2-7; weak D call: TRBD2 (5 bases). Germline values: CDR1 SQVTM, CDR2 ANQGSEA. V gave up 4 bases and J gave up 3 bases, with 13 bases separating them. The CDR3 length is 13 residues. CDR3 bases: TGCAGCGTTGCCCACGGGGTGGACTACGAGCAGTACTTC. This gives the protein CSVAHGVDYEQYF.

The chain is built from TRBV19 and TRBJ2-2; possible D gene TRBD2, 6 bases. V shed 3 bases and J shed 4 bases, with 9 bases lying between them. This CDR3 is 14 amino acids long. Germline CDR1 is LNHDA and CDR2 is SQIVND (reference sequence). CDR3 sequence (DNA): TGTGCCAGTAGTATCCGGGGGAGCACCGGGGAGCTGTTTTTT. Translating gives CASSIRGSTGELFF.

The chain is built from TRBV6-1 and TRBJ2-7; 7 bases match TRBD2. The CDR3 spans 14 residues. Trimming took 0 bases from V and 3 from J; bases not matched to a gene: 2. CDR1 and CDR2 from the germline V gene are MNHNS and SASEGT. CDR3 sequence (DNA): TGTGCCAGCAGTGAAGCGGGGGGGGACTACGAGCAGTACTTC. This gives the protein CASSEAGGDYEQYF.